Included here is one TCR beta chain sequence, with context. A few counts support this clone. Its antigen is unknown. Within one base of it there is no much larger clone, and no base qualities were kept. A single peripheral blood draw of about 120 mL on average was collected from each donor into heparinised tubes. A BD FACSAria II was used to sort naive, central memory, regulatory and stem cell-like memory CD4+ T cells with a panel that included CD45RO, CCR7, CD25, CD127, CD95 and CD27. All sorted populations exceeded 98% purity. PBMCs were isolated right away by Lymphoprep density gradient centrifugation and were stained directly, without culture. So that batch effects would be minimized, each experiment stained and sorted samples in pairs, pairing one healthy donor with one patient. The data were obtained in a study of beta chain features in type 1 diabetes (dated 2018 in TCRdb). In terms of the full investigation: Mean age, gender distribution, total cell number and subset yield did not differ between patients and healthy donors. The study compared the TCRB repertoires of sorted circulating CD4+ T cell subsets in recently diagnosed type 1 diabetes patients with those in matched healthy donors. A total of 100 million to 110 million sorted cells were examined across all samples, and a strong correlation was observed between cell number per subset and RNA yield. Regulatory and stem cell-like memory subsets were isolated from only 8 patients and roughly 8 healthy donors, whereas naive and central memory subsets came from all 28 donors.

The CDR3 numbers 14 residues from cysteine through phenylalanine. Just the 42-base CDR3 DNA is kept, in frame starting at base 1. The V and J ends are trimmed by 7 bases and 0 bases, leaving 12 bases between them. The germline V gene supplies CDR1 SNHLY and CDR2 FYNNEI. Overall study outcomes, separate from this receptor: Because cDNA was sequenced instead of genomic DNA, highly expressing activated cells could be over-represented, though the groups showed no difference in activation or CD3 levels. PCR may preferentially amplify shorter templates, but because patient and control samples were amplified and corrected together, any resulting skew would affect both groups equally. Naive, central memory and regulatory TCRB repertoires appeared more similar among patients than among healthy donors. Type 1 diabetes patients showed a moderate but significant shortening of TCRB CDR3 length in all four CD4+ subsets. At VDJ recombination sites, patients with type 1 diabetes made fewer insertions and deleted more nucleotides, a pattern implying thymic rearrangement abnormalities. HLA sub-analyses involved small numbers of individuals, so any influence of HLA type on TCRB rearrangement remained unresolved.

The High Capacity cDNA Reverse Transcription Kit was used to reverse transcribe all of the isolated RNA, meaning that expressed TCRB transcripts were what got sequenced. Naive, central memory and regulatory T cell samples underwent deep immunoSEQ sequencing, averaging roughly 3.5 million total reads per sample. Sorted cells were lysed in RLT buffer, and RNA was extracted using DNase-treated RNeasy Micro or Mini kits according to cell number. Each cell subset was processed on its own to prevent cross-contamination, while patient and healthy donor samples were processed together. Using the immunoSEQ multiplex PCR, TCRB sequences were amplified from cDNA into 87-bp fragments spanning the CDR3 region. Sequencing of the amplicons was performed on the Illumina HiSeq platform. As for the authors' bioinformatics: PCR bias was computationally corrected using synthetic template baselines, reads within Hamming distance 2 were collapsed, and singletons that could not be merged were discarded. Reads were aligned against IMGT to assign V, D and J genes, CDR3 length and insertions or deletions at six rearrangement sites. Within each subset, clonotype counts were normalized to sorted cell number, and only after that were true diversity and Gini coefficients computed with the tcR R package. The overlap coefficient, calculated on TCRB nucleotide sequences, was used to measure repertoire sharing. Out-of-frame TCRB sequences from naive cells were analyzed as a proxy for the pre-selection repertoire. The immuneACCESS repertoire file appears here via TCRdb, limited to in-frame rearrangements. These files lack a portion of the clones; in checked studies, under half of the deficit traces to unresolved V genes, and the cause of the others is not known. V, J and clone size reflect that table, while D and trimming were determined from the DNA. The sample table records a few hundred thousand clones; around 24% of these occur just once. In total, the top ten clones hold 0.012% of the sample.

The sequenced sample was naive CD4+ T cells from blood. The cell subset or site label on this specimen signifies: true naive CD4+ T cells. This sequence was found in a woman in her twenties or thirties with type 1 diabetes. Rearrangement joined TRBV2 to TRBJ1-1; the D gene is not confidently resolved. CDR3 region: CASTGEELNTEAFF. DNA sequence: TGTGCCAGCACCGGGGAGGAATTGAACACTGAAGCTTTCTTT.